These T cell receptor beta chains were read from a single sample in a study of blood T cell repertoires in COVID-19. TCRdb's copy holds only in-frame clones and misses some; the assay was immunoSEQ multiplex PCR. This table has some 150,000 clones, roughly 80% appearing once. The sequenced material came from peripheral blood. Receptor source: a woman in her sixties or seventies with acute or convalescent COVID-19. Both conserved end residues are part of each CDR3. A D gene is named only where the DNA matches it firmly.

TRBV9,TRBJ2-5,.,CASEGRAKTQYF
TRBV2,TRBJ1-2,TRBD1,CASRGTGEHGYTF
TRBV9,TRBJ2-1,.,CASSRQNNEQFF
TRBV29-1,TRBJ1-2,.,CSVQLGAYGYTF
TRBV10-2,TRBJ1-2,TRBD1,CASRKDRGGYGYTF
TRBV5-4,TRBJ1-6,.,CASSLDTNNSPLHF
TRBV11-3,TRBJ2-1,TRBD1,CASSAQTGHEQFF
TRBV4-2,TRBJ2-7,TRBD2,CASSQAASGGPYEQYF
TRBV6-5,TRBJ1-3,.,CASKTPGNTIYF
TRBV10-3,TRBJ2-5,TRBD2,CAISEGLAGGPQTQYF
TRBV29-1,TRBJ1-2,.,CSVGVGGSNYGYTF
TRBV12-5,TRBJ1-1,.,CASGLGGQTEAFF
TRBV7-7,TRBJ2-1,TRBD2,CASSLALAGGARQFF
TRBV18,TRBJ1-6,TRBD1,CATTGERNSPLHF
TRBV4-2,TRBJ1-4,.,CASSLPRQAREKLFF
TRBV18,TRBJ1-2,.,CASSQGMAGYGYTF
TRBV9,TRBJ2-1,TRBD2,CASSVLPSGGKNNEQFF
TRBV12-5,TRBJ1-1,.,CASGPGRGQEAFF
TRBV19,TRBJ2-7,TRBD1,CASTPTGVPYEQYF
TRBV29-1,TRBJ1-4,.,CSVRYNEKLFF
TRBV3-1/TRBV3-2,TRBJ1-1,.,CASSPPGHRNTEAFF
TRBV21-1,TRBJ1-1,.,CASSSGGDAEAFF
TRBV19,TRBJ1-6,.,CASSPRTARRTSPLHF
TRBV7-9,TRBJ2-2,TRBD2,CASSSTGLAGRTGELFF
TRBV5-1,TRBJ1-4,TRBD1,CASSWSGGRENEKLFF
TRBV6-5,TRBJ2-7,TRBD1,CASSYRKGQGAYEQYF